The clone carrying this T cell receptor beta chain was detected many times. Its specificity is unknown. This CDR3 is built from 12 residues. The V and J ends lost 3 bases and 11 bases respectively, with 16 bases between them. Germline CDR1 is DFQATT and CDR2 is SNEGSKA (reference sequence). This specimen comes from a study of Graves' ophthalmopathy and Graves' hyperthyroidism. The study, taken as a whole, reports: With over 85% sensitivity and 75% to 84% specificity, a 13-signature model separated ophthalmopathy from stable hyperthyroidism.

Beta-chain TCR CDR3 regions were amplified from RNA transcripts. HTBI-primed first-round RT-PCR preceded second-round multiplex PCR. MiXCR, run by TCRdb on the multiplex PCR reads, gives a single entry per CDR3 protein. Of around 1.1 million distinct CDR3 sequences in the sample, about two fifths were seen once. The source of this sequence is an adult man with Graves' hyperthyroidism. V gene TRBV20-1 combines with J gene TRBJ1-1; D is perhaps TRBD1 (6 bases). The sample was peripheral blood or thyroid tissue (not recorded which). CDR3 residues: CSARKGGPGAFF. The CDR3 nucleotides read TGCAGTGCTAGGAAAGGGGGACCAGGGGCTTTCTTT.